The clone carrying this TCR beta chain was detected only once. This sample was included in a study of blood T cell repertoires in COVID-19. About the study: Samples representing acute and convalescent COVID-19 were sourced from the United States, Italy and Spain. PBMCs, B-cell-depleted T cells, or T cells were the source of the cDNA or gDNA that made up the material.

In the original processing: Scientists estimated how many nucleated cells there were by amplifying reference gene primers. Clones were read by immunoSEQ multiplex PCR, and TCRdb kept only the in-frame ones, dropping some. V and J calls and clone size are given by that table; D and trimming were obtained from the DNA. The table shows more than 200,000 clones, with approximately 90% occurring only once. Germline CDR1 SGHAT, CDR2 FQDESV (reference sequence). The CDR3 extends over 16 amino acids. The germline V and J ends were trimmed by 5 bases and 2 bases, with 16 bases remaining between them. Sequenced input: peripheral blood. The V and J genes are TRBV11-1 and TRBJ2-1, with a possible D match to TRBD2 (6 bases). The TCR was taken from a man aged 35-49 years with acute or convalescent COVID-19. The CDR3 DNA reads as TGTGCCAGCAGCGCCGACGCGGGATTACCCTACAATGAGCAGTTCTTC. Protein sequence: CASSADAGLPYNEQFF. The full variable domain, rest sourced from reference TRBV11-1 and TRBJ2-1, is EAEVAQSPRYKITEKSQAVAFWCDPISGHATLYWYRQILGQGPELLVQFQDESVVDDSQLPKDRFSAERLKGVDSTLKIQPAELGDSAMYLCASSADAGLPYNEQFFGPGTRLTVL.